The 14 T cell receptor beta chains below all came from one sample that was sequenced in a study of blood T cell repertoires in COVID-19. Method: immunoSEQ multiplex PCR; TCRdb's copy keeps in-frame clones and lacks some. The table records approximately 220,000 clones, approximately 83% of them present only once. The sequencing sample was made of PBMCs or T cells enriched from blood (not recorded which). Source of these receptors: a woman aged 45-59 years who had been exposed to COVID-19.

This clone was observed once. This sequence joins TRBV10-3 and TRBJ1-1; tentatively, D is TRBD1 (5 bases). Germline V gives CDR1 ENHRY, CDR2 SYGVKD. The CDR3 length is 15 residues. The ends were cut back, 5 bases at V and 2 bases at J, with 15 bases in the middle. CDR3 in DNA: TGTGCCATCAGTTCCTTTGACAGACGCAACACTGAAGCTTTCTTT. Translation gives CAISSFDRRNTEAFF.

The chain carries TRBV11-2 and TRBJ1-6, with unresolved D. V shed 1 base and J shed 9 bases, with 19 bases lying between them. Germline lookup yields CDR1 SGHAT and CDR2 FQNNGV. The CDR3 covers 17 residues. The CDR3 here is CASSLVGSQATLSPLHF. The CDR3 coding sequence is TGTGCCAGCAGCTTAGTAGGGAGTCAAGCGACCCTTTCACCCCTCCACTTT.

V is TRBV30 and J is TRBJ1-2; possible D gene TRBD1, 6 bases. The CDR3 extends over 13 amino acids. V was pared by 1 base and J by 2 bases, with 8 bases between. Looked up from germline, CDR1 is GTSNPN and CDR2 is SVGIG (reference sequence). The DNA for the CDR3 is TGTGCCTGGAGTGAACAGGGCAACTATGGCTACACCTTC. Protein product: CAWSEQGNYGYTF.

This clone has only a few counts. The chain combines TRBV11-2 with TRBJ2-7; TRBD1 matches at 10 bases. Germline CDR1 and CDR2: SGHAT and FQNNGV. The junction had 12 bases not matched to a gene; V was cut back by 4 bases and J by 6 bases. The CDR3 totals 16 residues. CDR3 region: CASSSRDRGWWGEQYF. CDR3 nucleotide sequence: TGTGCCAGCAGCTCCCGGGACAGGGGATGGTGGGGCGAGCAGTACTTC.

The CDR3 spells CATSDFGTSGGQETQYF. Written as DNA, the CDR3 is TGTGCCACCAGTGATTTTGGGACTAGCGGGGGCCAAGAGACCCAGTACTTC. The chain employs TRBV24-1 and TRBJ2-5, with TRBD2 identical over 14 bases. The V and J ends lost 1 base and 1 base, in that order; junction bases with no gene match: 1. The CDR3 runs 17 residues. CDR1 is KGHDR, CDR2 SFDVKD, per germline.

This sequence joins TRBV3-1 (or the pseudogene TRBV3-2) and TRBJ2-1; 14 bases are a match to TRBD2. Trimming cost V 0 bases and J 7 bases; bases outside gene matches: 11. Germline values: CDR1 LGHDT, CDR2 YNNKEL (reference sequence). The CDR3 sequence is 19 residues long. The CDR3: CASSQDGRTSGGPWNEQFF. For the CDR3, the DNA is TGTGCCAGCAGCCAAGATGGCCGGACTAGCGGGGGGCCTTGGAATGAGCAGTTCTTC.

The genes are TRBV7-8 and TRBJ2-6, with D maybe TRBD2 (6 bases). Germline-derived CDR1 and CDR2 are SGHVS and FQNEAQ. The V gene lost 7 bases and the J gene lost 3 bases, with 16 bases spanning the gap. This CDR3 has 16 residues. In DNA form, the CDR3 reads TGTGCCAGCATCCCAAACGGGGGAGGTGGGGCCAACGTCCTGACTTTC. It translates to CASIPNGGGGANVLTF.

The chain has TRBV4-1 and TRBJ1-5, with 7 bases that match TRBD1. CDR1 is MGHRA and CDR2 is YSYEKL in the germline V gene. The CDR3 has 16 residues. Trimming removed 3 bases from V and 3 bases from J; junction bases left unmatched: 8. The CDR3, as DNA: TGCGCCAGCAGCCACGAGAGACAGGGTATCAATCAGCCCCAGCATTTT. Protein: CASSHERQGINQPQHF.

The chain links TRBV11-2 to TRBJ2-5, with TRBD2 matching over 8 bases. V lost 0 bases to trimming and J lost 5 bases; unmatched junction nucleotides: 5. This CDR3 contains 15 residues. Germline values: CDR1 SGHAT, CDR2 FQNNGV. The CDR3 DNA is TGTGCCAGCAGCTTAGATCGCGGGGGGTGGGAGACCCAGTACTTC. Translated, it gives CASSLDRGGWETQYF.

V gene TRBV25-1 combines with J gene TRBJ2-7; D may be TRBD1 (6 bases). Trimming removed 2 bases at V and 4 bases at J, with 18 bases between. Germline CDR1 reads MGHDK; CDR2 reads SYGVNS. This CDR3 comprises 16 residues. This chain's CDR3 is CASSEVAGDKRYEQYF. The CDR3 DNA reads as TGTGCCAGCAGTGAAGTCGCAGGGGACAAGAGGTACGAGCAGTACTTC.

This CDR3 reads CASSQAPGTGGPYEQYF. The CDR3, as DNA: TGTGCCAGCAGCCAAGCCCCTGGGACAGGGGGCCCCTACGAGCAGTACTTC. This sequence joins TRBV3-1 (or the pseudogene TRBV3-2) and TRBJ2-7; the match to TRBD1 covers 12 bases. V lost 1 base to trimming and J lost 2 bases; unmatched junction nucleotides: 6. This CDR3 contains 17 residues. The germline CDR1 and CDR2 sequences are LGHDT and YNNKEL (reference sequence).

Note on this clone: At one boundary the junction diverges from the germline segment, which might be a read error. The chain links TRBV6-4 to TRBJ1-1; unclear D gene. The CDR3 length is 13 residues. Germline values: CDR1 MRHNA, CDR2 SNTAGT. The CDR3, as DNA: TGTGCCAGCAGTTTTTTGGGTGGGCAGGCCCAGAGTTTT. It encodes CASSFLGGQAQSF.

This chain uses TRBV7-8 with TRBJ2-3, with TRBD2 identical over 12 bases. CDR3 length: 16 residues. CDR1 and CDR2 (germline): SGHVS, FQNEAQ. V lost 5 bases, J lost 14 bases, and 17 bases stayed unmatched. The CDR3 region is CASSPIPPTSGGRRYF. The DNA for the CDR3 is TGTGCCAGCAGCCCGATCCCCCCGACTAGCGGGGGCCGGAGGTATTTT.

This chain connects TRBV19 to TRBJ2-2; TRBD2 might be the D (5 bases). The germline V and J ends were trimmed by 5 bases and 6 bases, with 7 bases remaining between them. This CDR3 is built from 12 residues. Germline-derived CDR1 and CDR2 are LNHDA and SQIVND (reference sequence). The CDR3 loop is CASSPRAGELFF. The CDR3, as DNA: TGTGCCAGTAGTCCGAGGGCCGGGGAGCTGTTTTTT. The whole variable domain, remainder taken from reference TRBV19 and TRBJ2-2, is DGGITQSPKYLFRKEGQNVTLSCEQNLNHDAMYWYRQDPGQGLRLIYYSQIVNDFQKGDIAEGYSVSREKKESFPLTVTSAQKNPTAFYLCASSPRAGELFFGEGSRLTVL.